Below are 30 T cell receptor beta chains sequenced from a single sample in a study of T cell changes during pregnancy in multiple sclerosis. TCRdb's copy holds only in-frame clones and misses some; the assay was immunoSEQ multiplex PCR. The repertoire holds around 80,000 clones, with roughly nine tenths as singletons. Sequences were derived from peripheral blood, sampled before pregnancy. These receptors came from a female donor with multiple sclerosis, enrolled in a pregnancy study.

The CDR3 here is CASSSPYGSAKNIQYF. DNA for the CDR3: TGTGCCAGCAGTTCTCCTTACGGGTCGGCCAAAAACATTCAGTACTTC. The J gene is TRBJ2-4, the V gene TRBV6-5; D is undetermined. V lost 4 bases to trimming and J lost 1 base, with 14 bases between them. Germline assignment: CDR1 MNHEY and CDR2 SVGAGI. This CDR3 is 16 amino acids long.

The V call is TRBV14, the J call TRBJ1-3; D is unresolved. The CDR3 is made up of 13 amino acids. In germline, CDR1 is SGHDN, CDR2 FVKESK. Trimming cost V 8 bases and J 0 bases, with 8 bases left between them. This chain's CDR3 is CASEESSGNTIYF. The CDR3 DNA reads TGTGCCAGCGAGGAGTCCTCTGGAAACACCATATATTTT.

The V call is TRBV7-2, the J call TRBJ2-1; 9 nucleotides agree with TRBD2. Germline V gene sequence: CDR1 SGHTA, CDR2 FQGNSA. There are 16 residues in the CDR3. V gave up 7 bases and J gave up 1 base; unmatched junction bases: 8. CDR3 sequence: CASTPHGLASYNEQFF. CDR3 bases: TGTGCCAGCACCCCACATGGACTAGCGTCCTACAATGAGCAGTTCTTC. Complete variable domain (other parts from reference TRBV7-2 and TRBJ2-1): GAGVSQSPSNKVTEKGKDVELRCDPISGHTALYWYRQSLGQGLEFLIYFQGNSAPDKSGLPSDRFSAERTGGSVSTLTIQRTQQEDSAVYLCASTPHGLASYNEQFFGPGTRLTVL.

The rearrangement links TRBV7-2 to TRBJ2-5; no definite D call. V was pared by 1 base and J by 7 bases, with 10 bases between. Germline CDR1 and CDR2: SGHTA and FQGNSA. The CDR3 contains 13 residues. In DNA form, the CDR3 reads TGTGCCAGCAGCTTAGGTACCCCCGGGACCCAGTACTTC. Its protein product is CASSLGTPGTQYF.

The chain has TRBV6-1 and TRBJ1-1; TRBD1 agrees at 9 bases. CDR3 size: 13 residues. Germline V CDR1 and CDR2: MNHNS, SASEGT. With 3 bases clipped from V and 11 bases from J, the junction kept 7 bases outside the gene matches. The CDR3 loop is CASSEGKTGGAFF. The CDR3, as DNA: TGTGCCAGCAGTGAGGGAAAGACAGGGGGGGCTTTCTTT.

V is TRBV28 and J is TRBJ1-4, with 7 nucleotides matching TRBD1. The V segment lost 6 bases and the J segment 8 bases; nucleotides outside the gene matches: 9. Germline V lookup: CDR1 MDHEN, CDR2 SYDVKM. The CDR3 is 14 residues long. Here the CDR3 reads CASSSGTVPEKLFF. The CDR3 region has the DNA TGTGCCAGCAGCTCCGGGACAGTTCCCGAAAAACTGTTTTTT.

The chain's CDR3 is CASSLVPRNNEQFF. The CDR3 DNA is TGTGCCAGCAGCTTAGTCCCGCGGAACAATGAGCAGTTCTTC. The chain couples TRBV7-2 to TRBJ2-1; D gene uncertain. This CDR3 is 14 amino acids long. Per the germline V gene, CDR1 is SGHTA and CDR2 is FQGNSA. The ends were cut back, 1 base at V and 5 bases at J, with 9 bases in the middle. Full variable domain (remainder filled in from reference TRBV7-2 and TRBJ2-1): GAGVSQSPSNKVTEKGKDVELRCDPISGHTALYWYRQSLGQGLEFLIYFQGNSAPDKSGLPSDRFSAERTGGSVSTLTIQRTQQEDSAVYLCASSLVPRNNEQFFGPGTRLTVL.

This rearrangement joins TRBV5-1 to TRBJ2-1, with 14 bases identical to TRBD2. Germline CDR1 reads SGHRS; CDR2 reads YFSETQ. CDR3 length: 18 residues. V shed 4 bases and J 2 bases; nucleotides not matched to a gene: 8. In DNA form, the CDR3 reads TGCGCCAGCAGCGGCGGGACTAGCGGGAGAGGCACCTACAATGAGCAGTTCTTC. Amino acid sequence: CASSGGTSGRGTYNEQFF.

This clone was seen once. The chain has TRBV11-1 and TRBJ2-3; TRBD1 is a possible D gene (6 bases). Between the trimmed V and J ends, which lost 5 bases and 1 base, there was a span of 16 bases. CDR3 length: 16 amino acids. The germline V gene has CDR1 SGHAT and CDR2 FQDESV (reference sequence). The CDR3 spells CASSETRGFGTDTQYF. Written as DNA, the CDR3 is TGTGCCAGCAGCGAGACCAGGGGTTTTGGCACAGATACGCAGTATTTT.

This clone occurred once. The chain has TRBV7-3 and TRBJ1-2; possibly TRBD1 for D (5 bases). The CDR3 is 12 residues long. Trimming pared 4 bases from V and 8 bases from J, leaving 11 bases between. Germline V gene lookup returns CDR1 SGHTA and CDR2 FQGTGA. The CDR3 loop reads CASSSGQGGYTF. For the CDR3, the DNA is TGTGCCAGCAGCTCCGGACAAGGCGGCTACACCTTC.

The chain is built from TRBV19 and TRBJ2-7; no reliable D call. V was trimmed by 6 bases and J by 0 bases, leaving 9 bases between them. Germline CDR1 reads LNHDA; CDR2 reads SQIVND (reference sequence). The CDR3 covers 13 residues. The CDR3 region is CASRLSHSYEQYF. CDR3 DNA: TGTGCCAGTAGGTTGAGTCACTCCTACGAGCAGTACTTC.

This sequence joins TRBV19 and TRBJ1-1; D not resolved. V lost 9 bases and J lost 1, with 9 bases in between. CDR1 is LNHDA, CDR2 SQIVND, per germline (reference sequence). This CDR3 has 12 amino acids. In nucleotides, the CDR3 is TGTGCCAGGGAGACGCGGAACACTGAAGCTTTCTTT. This sequence encodes CARETRNTEAFF. Variable domain in full (rest from reference TRBV19 and TRBJ1-1): DGGITQSPKYLFRKEGQNVTLSCEQNLNHDAMYWYRQDPGQGLRLIYYSQIVNDFQKGDIAEGYSVSREKKESFPLTVTSAQKNPTAFYLCARETRNTEAFFGQGTRLTVV.

This chain's CDR3 is CASSLVLANTGELFF. Written as DNA, the CDR3 is TGTGCCAGCAGCTTAGTACTCGCGAACACCGGGGAGCTGTTTTTT. The chain has TRBV7-8 and TRBJ2-2; D unresolved. CDR3 length: 15 residues. Trimming removed 1 base at V and 0 bases at J, with 6 bases between. CDR1 and CDR2 (germline): SGHVS, FQNEAQ.

The chain has TRBV6-1 and TRBJ2-1; D may be TRBD1 (6 bases). In germline, CDR1 is MNHNS, CDR2 SASEGT. V was pared by 4 bases and J by 6 bases, with 7 bases between. The CDR3 runs to 12 residues. The CDR3 spells CASSARGNEQFF. Here the CDR3 DNA reads TGTGCCAGCAGTGCCAGGGGCAATGAGCAGTTCTTC.

The sample holds a few counts of this clone. The chain is built from TRBV5-1 and TRBJ2-3, with TRBD1 matching over 7 bases. V was pared by 4 bases and J by 2 bases, with 13 bases of the junction left unmatched. The CDR3 extends over 17 amino acids. Germline loops: CDR1 SGHRS, CDR2 YFSETQ. In nucleotides, the CDR3 is TGCGCCAGCAGCCAGGGACAGAGTCTTACAACCACAGATACGCAGTATTTT. It encodes CASSQGQSLTTTDTQYF.

This chain uses TRBV4-1 with TRBJ1-2; 7 bases fit TRBD1. CDR3 size: 16 residues. Germline CDR1 and CDR2: MGHRA and YSYEKL. V dropped 1 base and J dropped 4; count of bases not matched to a gene: 9. The CDR3 bases are TGCGCCAGCAGCCAAGTCTTGGGACAGAGATCCTATGGCTACACCTTC. Translated: CASSQVLGQRSYGYTF.

The chain employs TRBV28 and TRBJ1-2, with D possibly being TRBD1 (6 bases). Germline CDR1 MDHEN, CDR2 SYDVKM. This CDR3 is built from 12 residues. The ends were cut back, 7 bases at V and 4 bases at J, with 10 bases in the middle. The CDR3: CASTTGSYGYTF. In nucleotides, the CDR3 is TGTGCCAGCACAACAGGGTCCTATGGCTACACCTTC.

CDR3: CASRQGETQYF. CDR3 sequence (DNA): TGTGCCAGTAGACAGGGGGAGACCCAGTACTTC. The V call is TRBV25-1, the J call TRBJ2-5, with 8 bases matching TRBD1. CDR1 is MGHDK, CDR2 SYGVNS, per germline. The J segment lost 5 bases and the V segment lost 9 bases, leaving 2 bases of the junction unmatched. CDR3 length: 11 residues.

Regarding this clone: An end of the junction does not agree with germline; a read error may underlie this. The gene calls are TRBV7-7 and TRBJ2-7, with 9 bases matching TRBD1. Germline-derived CDR1 and CDR2 are SSHAT and FNYEAQ (reference sequence). This CDR3 has 13 residues. The CDR3 reads CASSLEGTGKQYF. CDR3 coding DNA: TGTGCTAGCAGCTTAGAAGGGACAGGGAAGCAGTACTTC.

This sequence joins TRBV7-2 and TRBJ2-1, with 8 bases aligning to TRBD2. This CDR3 contains 14 residues. Per the germline V gene, CDR1 is SGHTA and CDR2 is FQGNSA. V trimming: 2 bases; J trimming: 10 bases; junction bases outside the gene matches: 7. CDR3 sequence reads: CASSLTAGVREQFF. CDR3 DNA sequence: TGTGCCAGCAGCTTAACAGCGGGAGTTCGGGAGCAGTTCTTC.

V is TRBV2 and J is TRBJ1-2; 9 bases map to TRBD1. The V segment lost 6 bases and the J segment 8 bases; nucleotides outside the gene matches: 7. CDR3 size: 13 residues. CDR1 and CDR2 from the germline V gene are SNHLY and FYNNEI. The CDR3 DNA follows: TGTGCCAGCAGAATACAGGGGGCTGGGGGCTACACCTTC. Protein: CASRIQGAGGYTF.

The gene calls are TRBV5-1 and TRBJ1-2, with D unclear. The CDR3 runs 12 residues. Trimming cost V 0 bases and J 5 bases, with 5 bases left between them. The V gene's germline CDR1 is SGHRS and CDR2 YFSETQ. The CDR3: CASSLEAYGYTF. The DNA of the CDR3 is TGCGCCAGCAGCTTGGAAGCTTATGGCTACACCTTC.

This sequence joins TRBV5-1 and TRBJ1-2; TRBD1 matches 9 bases. Germline assignment: CDR1 SGHRS and CDR2 YFSETQ. The CDR3 covers 14 residues. V was pared by 4 bases and J by 4 bases, with 5 bases of the junction left unmatched. The CDR3 loop is CASSKDRGLYGYTF. The CDR3 coding sequence is TGCGCCAGCAGCAAGGACAGGGGCCTCTATGGCTACACCTTC. Complete variable domain (other parts from reference TRBV5-1 and TRBJ1-2): KAGVTQTPRYLIKTRGQQVTLSCSPISGHRSVSWYQQTPGQGLQFLFEYFSETQRNKGNFPGRFSGRQFSNSRSEMNVSTLELGDSALYLCASSKDRGLYGYTFGSGTRLTVV.

On this clone itself: Other DNA sequences of this sample code for an identical CDR3. The V call is TRBV7-2, the J call TRBJ2-1; 10 bases fit TRBD2. Germline lookup yields CDR1 SGHTA and CDR2 FQGNSA. The CDR3 consists of 15 residues. Germline trimming cut 2 bases from V and 5 bases from J; bases unmatched to any gene: 3. In nucleotides, the CDR3 is TGTGCCAGCAGCTTAACTAGCGGGACACACAATGAGCAGTTCTTC. Protein: CASSLTSGTHNEQFF.

A word on this clone: One end of the junction fails to match germline, which may point to a read error. The chain recombines TRBV7-2 with TRBJ2-3; 8 bases map to TRBD2. Germline CDR1 is SGHTA and CDR2 is FQGNSA. This CDR3 region has 15 residues. The CDR3 DNA reads as TGTGCCAGCAGCTTAGACAATCGGCGGGGGGATACGCAGTGTTTT. Translating gives CASSLDNRRGDTQCF.

V usage is TRBV5-4 and J usage is TRBJ2-1, with 12 bases lining up with TRBD2. V lost 0 bases to trimming and J lost 8 bases; unmatched junction nucleotides: 6. This CDR3 is 16 amino acids long. CDR1 is SGHNT, CDR2 YYREEE, per germline (reference sequence). CDR3 nucleotide sequence: TGTGCCAGCAGCTTGGCTACTAGCGGGAGGATCCATGAGCAGTTCTTC. This gives the protein CASSLATSGRIHEQFF.

The gene calls are TRBV11-2 and TRBJ2-3; D is possibly TRBD2 (6 bases). The CDR3 length is 16 residues. Between the trimmed V and J ends, which lost 5 bases and 2 bases, there was a span of 17 bases. Germline assignment: CDR1 SGHAT and CDR2 FQNNGV. CDR3 protein: CASSHPTRLDTDTQYF. The CDR3, as DNA: TGTGCCAGCAGCCACCCAACCCGACTAGACACAGATACGCAGTATTTT.

This clone was picked up a small number of times. Other DNA sequences within the sample encode an identical CDR3. The V call is TRBV19, the J call TRBJ1-1; D call uncertain. Trimming removed 3 bases at V and 4 bases at J, with 6 bases between. Germline-derived CDR1 and CDR2 are LNHDA and SQIVND (reference sequence). The CDR3 runs 12 residues. The CDR3 is CASSIGVTEAFF. CDR3 nucleotide sequence: TGTGCCAGTAGTATCGGGGTCACTGAAGCTTTCTTT.

The J gene is TRBJ2-6, the V gene TRBV5-1; 7 bases agree with TRBD1. CDR3 size: 16 residues. CDR1 SGHRS and CDR2 YFSETQ come from the germline V gene. V lost 4 bases to trimming and J lost 3 bases; unmatched junction nucleotides: 7. CDR3 sequence reads: CASSPTGAHGANVLTF. The CDR3 DNA reads TGCGCCAGCAGCCCCACAGGGGCCCATGGGGCCAACGTCCTGACTTTC.

The genes are TRBV10-2 and TRBJ1-2; possibly TRBD1 for D (5 bases). CDR1 WSHSY and CDR2 SAAADI come from the germline V gene. CDR3 size: 13 residues. Deletions cut 3 bases from V and 5 bases from J, with 10 bases between. CDR3 loop: CASSDREGYGYTF. DNA of the CDR3: TGCGCCAGCAGTGACAGGGAGGGGTATGGCTACACCTTC.